The clone carrying this TCR beta chain was counted between two and nine times. TCRB transcripts that were expressed got sequenced, as all of the isolated RNA had been reverse transcribed. Sequenced by immunoSEQ multiplex PCR; TCRdb stores in-frame clones only, minus some. The table shows about 180,000 clones, with approximately 13% occurring only once. The data originate from a study of beta chain features in type 1 diabetes. The V and J ends lost 6 bases and 1 base respectively, with 15 bases between them. The CDR3 sequence is 15 residues long. Germline CDR1 is ENHRY and CDR2 is SYGVKD. The chain uses TRBV10-3 and TRBJ1-1, with D tentatively TRBD1 (5 bases). Sequenced sample: central memory CD4+ T cells from blood. This sequence was found in a woman younger than 30 in good health. In DNA form, the CDR3 reads TGTGCCATCAGCTCGAGCTACGACAGGAACACTGAAGCTTTCTTT. As protein: CAISSSYDRNTEAFF.